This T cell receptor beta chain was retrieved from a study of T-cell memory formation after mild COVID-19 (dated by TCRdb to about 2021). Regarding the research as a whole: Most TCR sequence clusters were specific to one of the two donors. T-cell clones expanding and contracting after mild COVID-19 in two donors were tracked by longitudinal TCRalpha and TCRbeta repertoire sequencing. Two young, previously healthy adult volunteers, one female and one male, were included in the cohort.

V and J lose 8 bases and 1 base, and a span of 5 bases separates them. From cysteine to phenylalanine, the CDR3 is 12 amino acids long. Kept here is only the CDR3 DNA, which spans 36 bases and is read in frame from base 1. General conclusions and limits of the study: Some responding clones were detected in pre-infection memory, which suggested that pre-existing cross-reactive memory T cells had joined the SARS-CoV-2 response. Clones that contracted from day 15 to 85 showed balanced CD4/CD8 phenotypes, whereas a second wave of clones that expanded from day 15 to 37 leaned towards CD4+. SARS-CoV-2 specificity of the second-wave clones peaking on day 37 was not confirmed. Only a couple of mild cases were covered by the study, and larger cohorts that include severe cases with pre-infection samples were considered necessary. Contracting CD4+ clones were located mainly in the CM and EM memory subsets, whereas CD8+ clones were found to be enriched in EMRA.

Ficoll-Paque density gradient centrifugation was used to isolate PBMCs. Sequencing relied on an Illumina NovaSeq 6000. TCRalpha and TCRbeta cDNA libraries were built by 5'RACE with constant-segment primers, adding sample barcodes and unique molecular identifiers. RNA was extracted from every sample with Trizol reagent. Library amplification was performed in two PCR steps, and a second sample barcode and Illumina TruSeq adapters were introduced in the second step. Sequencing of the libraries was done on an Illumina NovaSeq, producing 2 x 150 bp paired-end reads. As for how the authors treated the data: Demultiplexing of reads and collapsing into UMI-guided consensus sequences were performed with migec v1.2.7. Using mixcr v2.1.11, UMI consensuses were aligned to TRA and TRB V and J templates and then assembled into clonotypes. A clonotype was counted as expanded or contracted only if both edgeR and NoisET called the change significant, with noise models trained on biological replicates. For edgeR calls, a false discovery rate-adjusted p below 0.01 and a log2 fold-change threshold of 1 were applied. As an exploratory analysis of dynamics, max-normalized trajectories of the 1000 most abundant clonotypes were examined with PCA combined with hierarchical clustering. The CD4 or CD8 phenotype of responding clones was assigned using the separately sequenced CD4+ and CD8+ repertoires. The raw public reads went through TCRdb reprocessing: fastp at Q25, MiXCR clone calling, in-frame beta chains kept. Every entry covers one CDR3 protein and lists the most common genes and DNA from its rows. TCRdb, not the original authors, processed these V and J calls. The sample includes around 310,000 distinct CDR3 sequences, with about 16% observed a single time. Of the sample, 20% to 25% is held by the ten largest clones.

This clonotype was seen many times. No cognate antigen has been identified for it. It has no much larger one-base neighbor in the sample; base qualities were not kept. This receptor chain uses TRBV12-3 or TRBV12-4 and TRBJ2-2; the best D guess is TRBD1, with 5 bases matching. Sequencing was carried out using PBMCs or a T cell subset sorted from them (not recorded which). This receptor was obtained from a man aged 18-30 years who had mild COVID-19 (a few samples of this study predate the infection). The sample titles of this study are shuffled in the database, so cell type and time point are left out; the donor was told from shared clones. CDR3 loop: CASGQNTGELFF. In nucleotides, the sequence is TGTGCCAGCGGACAGAACACCGGGGAGCTGTTTTTT.